These 14 T cell receptor beta chains came from one sample sequenced in a study of cytomegalovirus exposure and HLA in healthy donors. Primers: 60 Vbeta forward and 13 Jbeta reverse. Repertoires were generated with immunoSEQ multiplex PCR, while TCRdb's copy carries only in-frame clones and drops some. Here the sample spans around 220,000 clones, 65% to 75% being singletons. The sample was PBMCs. The receptors here all came from a woman in her 30s in good health and CMV-seronegative.

The gene calls are TRBV5-1 and TRBJ1-1, with D perhaps matching TRBD1 (6 bases). Germline lookup yields CDR1 SGHRS and CDR2 YFSETQ. V was trimmed by 5 bases and J by 6 bases, leaving 20 bases between them. CDR3 length: 15 amino acids. The CDR3 region is CASRTSGGARAEAFF. The CDR3 coding sequence is TGCGCCAGCAGAACCTCGGGGGGGGCGCGGGCTGAAGCTTTCTTT.

The chain links TRBV30 to TRBJ1-5; 9 bases fit TRBD1. With 2 bases clipped from V and 3 bases from J, the junction kept 5 bases outside the gene matches. The CDR3 spans 15 residues. The germline V gene has CDR1 GTSNPN and CDR2 SVGIG (reference sequence). The CDR3 here is CAWSYRDRDNQPQHF. The CDR3 DNA reads TGTGCCTGGAGTTACCGGGACAGGGACAATCAGCCCCAGCATTTT.

The V and J genes are TRBV5-1 and TRBJ2-2, with D tentatively TRBD2 (7 bases). Trimming cost V 2 bases and J 0 bases, with 11 bases left between them. Germline V gene data show CDR1 as SGHRS and CDR2 as YFSETQ. The CDR3 is made up of 16 amino acids. The CDR3: CASSFTGGSNTGELFF. The CDR3, as DNA: TGCGCCAGCAGCTTTACGGGGGGCTCGAACACCGGGGAGCTGTTTTTT.

This clone was seen only a few times. The chain joins TRBV5-1 to TRBJ1-6; D gene ambiguous. Germline lookup yields CDR1 SGHRS and CDR2 YFSETQ. V gave up 1 base and J gave up 10 bases, with 9 bases separating them. CDR3 length equals 13 residues. CDR3: CASSLTPGSPLHF. The DNA of the CDR3 is TGCGCCAGCAGCTTGACCCCGGGATCACCCCTCCACTTT.

The chain is built from TRBV30 and TRBJ1-5; D unclear. This CDR3 is built from 14 residues. The V and J ends lost 0 bases and 11 bases respectively, with 17 bases between them. CDR1 is GTSNPN, CDR2 SVGIG, per germline (reference sequence). The chain's CDR3 is CAWSVGETGRAQHF. The CDR3 nucleotides are TGTGCCTGGAGTGTAGGTGAAACCGGTCGGGCCCAGCATTTT. The full variable domain, completed using reference TRBV30 and TRBJ1-5, is SQTIHQWPATLVQPVGSPLSLECTVEGTSNPNLYWYRQAAGRGLQLLFYSVGIGQISSEVPQNLSASRPQDRQFILSSKKLLLSDSGFYLCAWSVGETGRAQHFGDGTRLSIL.

The chain employs TRBV4-2 and TRBJ2-2; 10 nucleotides line up with TRBD2. The CDR3 covers 15 residues. Trimming at V came to 4 bases and at J to 5 bases, leaving 4 bases not matched to a gene. Germline CDR1 and CDR2: LGHNA and YNFKEQ. The CDR3 spells CASSPGLALTGELFF. The CDR3 DNA follows: TGTGCCAGCAGCCCGGGACTAGCGCTTACCGGGGAGCTGTTTTTT.

V gene TRBV4-1 combines with J gene TRBJ2-1, with 7 nucleotides matching TRBD2. J lost 0 bases, V lost 0 bases, and 8 bases had no gene match. Germline V CDR1 and CDR2: MGHRA, YSYEKL. This CDR3 contains 18 residues. CDR3 protein: CASSQDPSGVNSYNEQFF. The CDR3 coding sequence is TGCGCCAGCAGCCAAGATCCAAGCGGGGTGAACTCCTACAATGAGCAGTTCTTC.

This chain connects TRBV29-1 to TRBJ1-2; the D gene is possibly TRBD1 (5 bases). CDR3 length: 12 residues. Germline CDR1 and CDR2: SQVTM and ANQGSEA. Trimming shortened V by 7 bases and J by 8 bases, and 17 bases separated the two germline ends. The CDR3 spells CSGDWGGYGYTF. CDR3 in DNA: TGCAGCGGTGATTGGGGGGGGTACGGCTACACCTTC. The full variable domain, rest sourced from reference TRBV29-1 and TRBJ1-2, is SAVISQKPSRDICQRGTSLTIQCQVDSQVTMMFWYRQQPGQSLTLIATANQGSEATYESGFVIDKFPISRPNLTFSTLTVSNMSPEDSSIYLCSGDWGGYGYTFGSGTRLTVV.

CDR3 loop: CASSSGQNTGELFF. CDR3 nucleotide sequence: TGTGCCAGCAGCTCAGGACAGAACACCGGGGAGCTGTTTTTT. V usage is TRBV5-4 and J usage is TRBJ2-2, with D possibly TRBD1 on 5 matching bases. Germline V gene lookup returns CDR1 SGHNT and CDR2 YYREEE (reference sequence). V was pared by 3 bases and J by 1 base, with 7 bases between. This CDR3 is built from 14 residues.

Remarks on this clone: One end of the junction fails to match germline, which may point to a read error. The rearrangement uses TRBV5-1 and TRBJ2-3; 14 bases agree with TRBD2. Germline loops: CDR1 SGHRS, CDR2 YFSETQ. The CDR3 sequence is 17 residues long. CDR3 protein: CGSSLRGLAGASDTQNF. The CDR3 DNA reads as TGCGGCAGCAGCTTAAGGGGACTAGCGGGAGCCTCAGATACGCAGAATTTT.

V gene TRBV2 combines with J gene TRBJ1-5; D uncertain. CDR1 and CDR2 (germline): SNHLY, FYNNEI. The V gene lost 4 bases and the J gene lost 1 base, with 8 bases spanning the gap. This CDR3 has 14 residues. The CDR3 DNA reads as TGTGCCAGCAGTGCCGTCACAAGCAATCAGCCCCAGCATTTT. Protein product: CASSAVTSNQPQHF.

V and J are TRBV27 and TRBJ2-1; a weak D match, TRBD2 (6 bases). The length of the CDR3 is 14 residues. V was clipped by 5 bases and J by 5 bases, with 13 bases between them. CDR1 MNHEY and CDR2 SMNVEV come from the germline V gene (reference sequence). This chain's CDR3 is CASSAGRGDNEQFF. In DNA, the CDR3 is TGTGCCAGCAGTGCGGGACGCGGCGACAATGAGCAGTTCTTC.

The V gene is TRBV2, the J gene TRBJ2-1, with TRBD1 as a possible D gene (5 bases). CDR1 is SNHLY, CDR2 FYNNEI, per germline. Trimming stripped 5 bases from V and 4 bases from J, with 15 bases between. The CDR3 is 15 residues long. The CDR3 spells CASSSRMSGYNEQFF. The CDR3, as DNA: TGTGCCAGCAGTTCACGGATGTCAGGGTACAATGAGCAGTTCTTC.

The J gene is TRBJ2-7, the V gene TRBV14, with D perhaps matching TRBD2 (6 bases). The CDR3 is made up of 13 amino acids. V lost 2 bases, J lost 10 bases, and 15 bases lay in between. Looked up from germline, CDR1 is SGHDN and CDR2 is FVKESK. The CDR3 is CASSQSTVGGQYF. As DNA, the CDR3 is TGTGCCAGCAGCCAATCTACGGTGGGGGGTCAGTACTTC.